This T cell receptor (beta chain) came from a study of cytomegalovirus exposure and HLA in healthy donors. There are 19 residues in the CDR3. Trimming cost V 1 base and J 9 bases; bases outside gene matches: 15. The germline V gene encodes CDR1 SGHVS and CDR2 FQNEAQ. With regard to this clone: The antigen is not known.

Donors counted as nominally healthy when sampled, yet unrecorded immune exposures were likely. Overall study results and limits: According to an earlier analysis, most TCR beta V segments yielded productive rearrangements about 90% or about 30% of the time. Associated with cytomegalovirus, according to the listing, were 150 to 200 TCR beta chains. Later analysis showed most CMV-associated TCR beta chains appearing HLA-restricted.

In the PCR, 60 Vbeta and 13 Jbeta primers were used. Assay used: immunoSEQ multiplex PCR; TCRdb lists only in-frame clones, some missing. The sample holds 200,000 to 250,000 clones; roughly 78% are singletons and the top ten take 0.47%. Sequencing was performed on PBMCs. The sequence derives from a boy between 10 and 17 years old in good health and CMV-seronegative. The rearrangement links TRBV7-8 to TRBJ2-5, with 15 bases that match TRBD2. The CDR3 DNA sequence: TGTGCCAGCAGCTTAGGGGGTGGGACTAGCGGGGGGTGGGGGACCTCCCAGTACTTC. Amino acid sequence: CASSLGGGTSGGWGTSQYF.